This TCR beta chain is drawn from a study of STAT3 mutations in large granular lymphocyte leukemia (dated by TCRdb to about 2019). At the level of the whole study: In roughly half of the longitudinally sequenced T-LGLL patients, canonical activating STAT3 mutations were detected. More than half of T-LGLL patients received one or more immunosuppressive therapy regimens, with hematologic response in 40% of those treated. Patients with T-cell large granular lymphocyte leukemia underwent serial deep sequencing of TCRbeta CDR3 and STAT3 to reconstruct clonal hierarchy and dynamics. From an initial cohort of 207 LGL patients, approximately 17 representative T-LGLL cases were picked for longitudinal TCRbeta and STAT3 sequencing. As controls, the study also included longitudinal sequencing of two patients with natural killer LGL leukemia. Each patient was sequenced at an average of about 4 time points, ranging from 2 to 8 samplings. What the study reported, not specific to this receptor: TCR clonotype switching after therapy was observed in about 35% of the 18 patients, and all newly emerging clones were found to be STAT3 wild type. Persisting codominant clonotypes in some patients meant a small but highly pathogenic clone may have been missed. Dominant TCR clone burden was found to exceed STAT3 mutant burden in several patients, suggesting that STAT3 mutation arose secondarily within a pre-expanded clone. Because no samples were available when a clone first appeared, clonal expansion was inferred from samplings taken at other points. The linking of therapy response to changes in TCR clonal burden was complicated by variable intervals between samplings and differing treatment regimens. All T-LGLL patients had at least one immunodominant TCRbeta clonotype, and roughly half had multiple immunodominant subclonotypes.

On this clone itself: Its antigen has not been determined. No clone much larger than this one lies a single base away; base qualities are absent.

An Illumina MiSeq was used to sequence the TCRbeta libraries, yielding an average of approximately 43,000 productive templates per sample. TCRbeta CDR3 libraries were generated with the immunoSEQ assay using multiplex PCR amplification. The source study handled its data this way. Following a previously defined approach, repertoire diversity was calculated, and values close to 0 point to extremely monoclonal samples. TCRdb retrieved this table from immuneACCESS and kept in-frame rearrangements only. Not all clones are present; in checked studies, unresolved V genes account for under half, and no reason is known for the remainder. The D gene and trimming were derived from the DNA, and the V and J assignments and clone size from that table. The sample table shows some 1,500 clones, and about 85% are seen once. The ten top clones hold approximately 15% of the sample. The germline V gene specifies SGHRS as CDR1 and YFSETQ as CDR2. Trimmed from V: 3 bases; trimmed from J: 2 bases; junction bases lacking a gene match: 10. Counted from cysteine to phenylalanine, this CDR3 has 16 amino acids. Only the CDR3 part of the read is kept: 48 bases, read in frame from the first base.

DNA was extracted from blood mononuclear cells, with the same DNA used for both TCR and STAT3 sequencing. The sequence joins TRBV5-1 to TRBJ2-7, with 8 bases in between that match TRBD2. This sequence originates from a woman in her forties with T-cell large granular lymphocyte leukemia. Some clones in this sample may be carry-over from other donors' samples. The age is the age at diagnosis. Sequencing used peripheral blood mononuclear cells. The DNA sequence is TGCGCCAGCAGCTCCTTAAGCGGGGGCCCAACCTACGAGCAGTACTTC. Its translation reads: CASSSLSGGPTYEQYF.